The table lists the clone carrying this TCR beta chain with many counts. Its antigen remains unknown. These data come from a study of T cell repertoires in cytomegalovirus infection. V was trimmed by 1 base and J by 1 base, leaving 10 bases between them. The CDR3 is 15 amino acids. CDR1 and CDR2 from the germline V gene are SGHTA and FQGTGA. MiXCR, applied by TCRdb to the reads, yields one record per CDR3 protein. This repertoire shows over 150,000 distinct CDR3 sequences, approximately 15% found once; its top ten account for over 20%. Findings and caveats of the study: The study found HLA-C-restricted CMV-specific TCR beta clonotypes dominating the ex vivo response. Cumulative public TCR beta family frequency identified carriers of CMV plus the relevant HLA.

The clonotype comes from a human donor in good health (CMV status not recorded). Some clones in this sample may be carry-over from other donors' samples. The V call is TRBV7-3, the J call TRBJ1-1; D is ambiguous. The sample consisted of PBMCs. CDR3 in DNA: TGTGCCAGCAGCTTAAGGCGCCGGGCGAACACTGAAGCTTTCTTT. Protein product: CASSLRRRANTEAFF.